What follows are 14 T cell receptor beta chains derived from one specimen sequenced in a study of blood T cell repertoires in COVID-19. The assay was immunoSEQ multiplex PCR, and TCRdb's table has in-frame clones only and misses some. There are 450,000 or so clones in the sample; 80% to 90% occur only once, and about 0.91% lies in the top ten. What was sequenced was peripheral blood. The receptor set was obtained from a man between 18 and 29 years old with COVID-19, enrolled during active disease.

The chain employs TRBV11-3 and TRBJ1-1; no clear D gene. V lost 5 bases to trimming and J lost 4 bases, with 8 bases between them. This CDR3 has 12 residues. Germline CDR1 reads SGHNT; CDR2 reads YENEEA. The CDR3 spells CASSQRSTEAFF. CDR3 DNA: TGTGCCAGCAGCCAGAGGAGCACTGAAGCTTTCTTT.

The count of this clone is one. The chain's CDR3 is CATSDPRRQTTNEKLFF. The CDR3 nucleotides are TGTGCCACCAGTGATCCCCGACGACAGACAACTAATGAAAAACTGTTTTTT. The chain recombines TRBV24-1 with TRBJ1-4; a weak D match, TRBD1 (5 bases). Looked up from germline, CDR1 is KGHDR and CDR2 is SFDVKD. V dropped 3 bases and J dropped 0 bases, with 13 bases sitting between them. The CDR3 is 17 amino acids.

V usage is TRBV27 and J usage is TRBJ2-5, with 9 bases that match TRBD1. Germline lookup yields CDR1 MNHEY and CDR2 SMNVEV (reference sequence). Losses at the gene ends were 6 bases for V and 5 bases for J; bases not matched to a gene: 7. CDR3 length: 14 residues. The CDR3 reads CASRITGGRETQYF. The DNA of the CDR3 is TGTGCCAGCAGGATAACAGGGGGCAGGGAGACCCAGTACTTC.

The V and J genes are TRBV6-5 and TRBJ1-5; TRBD1 might be the D (6 bases). Germline V gives CDR1 MNHEY, CDR2 SVGAGI. Trimming shortened V by 6 bases and J by 2 bases, and 11 bases separated the two germline ends. The CDR3 is 14 amino acids. CDR3 coding DNA: TGTGCCAGCAGAAGCCCAGGGGGCAATCAGCCCCAGCATTTT. Translating gives CASRSPGGNQPQHF.

The chain is built from TRBV19 and TRBJ1-2, with 9 bases aligning to TRBD1. With 6 bases clipped from V and 7 bases from J, the junction kept 9 bases outside the gene matches. The CDR3 is 14 residues long. Germline values: CDR1 LNHDA, CDR2 SQIVND (reference sequence). The CDR3 nucleotides read TGTGCCAGTAGCCCGGCGGGACAGGGTTTTGGCTACACCTTC. It yields the protein CASSPAGQGFGYTF.

The rearrangement joins TRBV6-1 to TRBJ1-2; D is unclear. The germline V gene encodes CDR1 MNHNS and CDR2 SASEGT. Trimming shortened V by 3 bases and J by 8 bases, and 16 bases separated the two germline ends. This CDR3 spans 14 amino acids. CDR3 nucleotides: TGTGCCAGCAGTGATGAGGCCCGGGGATACGGCTACACCTTC. Protein product: CASSDEARGYGYTF.

This chain uses TRBV11-3 with TRBJ2-7; TRBD2 might be the D (6 bases). CDR1 is SGHNT and CDR2 is YENEEA in the germline V gene. V was shortened by 6 bases and J by 5 bases, with 14 bases between the two germline ends. This CDR3 has 13 amino acids. The CDR3 DNA reads TGTGCCAGCAGGAACACGGCGGGGCACGAGCAGTACTTC. Its protein is CASRNTAGHEQYF. Full variable domain (rest looked up from reference TRBV11-3 and TRBJ2-7): EAGVVQSPRYKIIEKKQPVAFWCNPISGHNTLYWYLQNLGQGPELLIRYENEEAVDDSQLPKDRFSAERLKGVDSTLKIQPAELGDSAVYLCASRNTAGHEQYFGPGTRLTVT.

The chain uses TRBV7-2 and TRBJ1-3, with no clear D. This CDR3 spans 14 amino acids. Germline V gene lookup returns CDR1 SGHTA and CDR2 FQGNSA. V lost 3 bases and J 8 bases, leaving 14 bases between the germline ends. CDR3 nucleotide sequence: TGTGCCAGCAGCTTCCGGGTACATATCGACACCATATATTTT. This translates into CASSFRVHIDTIYF.

This clone was observed a handful of times. The chain has TRBV11-2 and TRBJ1-1; 8 nucleotides line up with TRBD1. CDR1 is SGHAT, CDR2 FQNNGV, per germline. After removal of 0 bases from V and 1 base from J, the junction contained 4 bases not matched to a gene. The CDR3 is 16 residues long. This CDR3 reads CASSLEGQGKNTEAFF. The CDR3, as DNA: TGTGCCAGCAGCTTAGAAGGACAGGGAAAGAACACTGAAGCTTTCTTT.

The gene calls are TRBV27 and TRBJ2-1, with a possible D match to TRBD1 (5 bases). CDR1 is MNHEY and CDR2 is SMNVEV in the germline V gene (reference sequence). This CDR3 has 16 amino acids. V lost 2 bases and J lost 4, with 15 bases in between. CDR3 residues: CASSLMEQGPYNEQFF. In nucleotides, the CDR3 is TGTGCCAGCAGTTTAATGGAGCAGGGTCCATACAATGAGCAGTTCTTC.

The CDR3 DNA follows: TGTGCCAGCACCTCGAGAAGTGACACCGGGGAGCTGTTTTTT. As protein: CASTSRSDTGELFF. This chain joins TRBV11-3 and TRBJ2-2; no clear D gene. Between the trimmed V and J ends, which lost 7 bases and 3 bases, there was a span of 12 bases. CDR1 and CDR2 from the germline V gene are SGHNT and YENEEA. The length of the CDR3 is 14 residues.

The rearrangement joins TRBV5-8 to TRBJ2-1; TRBD2 matches at 13 bases. Germline V gene lookup returns CDR1 SGHTS and CDR2 YDEGEE. The J segment lost 8 bases and the V segment lost 4 bases, leaving 15 bases of the junction unmatched. The CDR3 length is 18 residues. CDR3 residues: CASSRAYSTSGRRDEQFF. The CDR3 bases are TGTGCCAGCAGCCGCGCCTATTCGACTAGCGGGAGGAGAGATGAGCAGTTCTTC.

The chain carries TRBV19 and TRBJ2-5; 9 bases are a match to TRBD1. This CDR3 comprises 14 residues. The ends lost 6 bases at V and 4 bases at J; junction bases unmatched: 6. The germline CDR1 and CDR2 sequences are LNHDA and SQIVND (reference sequence). The CDR3 sequence: CASRQGQGTETQYF. The CDR3 DNA follows: TGTGCCAGTAGACAGGGACAGGGCACAGAGACCCAGTACTTC.

V is TRBV7-8 and J is TRBJ2-2, with D perhaps matching TRBD1 (6 bases). V was clipped by 8 bases and J by 1 base, with 8 bases between them. The germline gives CDR1 SGHVS, CDR2 FQNEAQ. The CDR3 consists of 13 residues. The CDR3 spells CASLGGNTGELFF. The CDR3 DNA sequence: TGTGCCAGCCTAGGGGGGAACACCGGGGAGCTGTTTTTT.